This entry describes one TCR beta chain. The data were taken from a study of blood T cell repertoires in COVID-19. At the level of the study: Sites in the United States, Italy and Spain provided acute and convalescent COVID-19 samples. T cells, B-cell-depleted T cells, or PBMCs provided the cDNA or gDNA that served as material.

This CDR3 has 15 residues. The J segment lost 3 bases and the V segment lost 8 bases, leaving 9 bases of the junction unmatched. CDR1 MDHEN and CDR2 SYDVKM come from the germline V gene. Authors' analysis steps: The authors estimated nucleated cell counts from reference gene primer amplification. Data came from immunoSEQ multiplex PCR; TCRdb stores just in-frame clones and leaves some out. D and trimming come from the DNA, and the V and J calls and clone size come from that table. The sample gives 25,000 to 35,000 clones, approximately 85% of which show up once; around 7% is in the top ten. The J gene is TRBJ1-2, the V gene TRBV28; 10 bases line up with TRBD1. Input material: peripheral blood. The TCR was taken from a man aged 60 to 69 with active COVID-19. This chain's CDR3 is CASLPGTGDYYGYTF. The DNA of the CDR3 is TGTGCCAGCCTACCGGGGACAGGGGATTACTATGGCTACACCTTC.